The clone carrying this T cell receptor beta chain was observed a single time. Its antigen remains unidentified. Version v3.0 of the immunoSEQ assay was performed at survey level. Profiled with immunoSEQ multiplex PCR; TCRdb holds only in-frame clones, not every one. This sample has some 18,000 clones, with 79% found just once. This sample was taken from a study of long-term antiretroviral therapy in people with HIV. V gave up 1 base and J gave up 5 bases, with 6 bases separating them. The CDR3 sequence is 12 residues long. Germline V gene sequence: CDR1 SGHRS, CDR2 YFSETQ. Findings of the study overall: Transplant donor controls retained higher diversity, though diversity increased after ART. Control repertoires displayed wider CDR3 length ranges than the HIV repertoires.

The chain is built from TRBV5-1 and TRBJ2-5, with no clear D. This TCR was recovered from a young man with HIV. The specimen comprised unsorted PBMCs, sampled at the start of antiretroviral therapy, before treatment. The CDR3: CASSLNGETQYF. The CDR3 DNA reads as TGCGCCAGCAGCTTGAATGGGGAGACCCAGTACTTC.